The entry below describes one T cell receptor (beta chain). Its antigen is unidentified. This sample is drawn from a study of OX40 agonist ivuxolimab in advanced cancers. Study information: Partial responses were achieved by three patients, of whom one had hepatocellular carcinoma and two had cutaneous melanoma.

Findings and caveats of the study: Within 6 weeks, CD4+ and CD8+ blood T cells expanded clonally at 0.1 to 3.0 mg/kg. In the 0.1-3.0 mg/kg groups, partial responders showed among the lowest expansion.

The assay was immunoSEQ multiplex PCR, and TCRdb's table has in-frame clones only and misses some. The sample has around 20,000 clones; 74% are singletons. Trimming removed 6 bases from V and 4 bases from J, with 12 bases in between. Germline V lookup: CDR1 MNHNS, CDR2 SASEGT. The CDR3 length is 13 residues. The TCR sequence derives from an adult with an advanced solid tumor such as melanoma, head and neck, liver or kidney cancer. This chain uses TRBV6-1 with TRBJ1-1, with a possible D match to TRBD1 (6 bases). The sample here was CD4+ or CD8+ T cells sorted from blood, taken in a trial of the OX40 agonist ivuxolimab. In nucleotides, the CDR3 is TGTGCCAGCAGGATTCCAGGGGTCACTGAAGCTTTCTTT. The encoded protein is CASRIPGVTEAFF.